The 9 T cell receptor beta chains in this list originate from one sample, sequenced in a study of blood T cells in healthy people across ages. It was with a sample-barcoded 5' primer and a J-beta primer mix that a second PCR of about 6 to 12 cycles was run. One entry per CDR3 protein results from TCRdb running MiXCR on the 5' RACE reads. The table lists around 1,900,000 distinct CDR3 sequences, 39% of them singletons. Sequenced input: blood. Receptors were obtained from a human donor in good health.

CDR3 nucleotides: TGTGCCAGCAGCCGGGAAGGAGATGGCTATGGCTACACCTTC. It codes for CASSREGDGYGYTF. J is TRBJ1-2 and V is TRBV4-2, with D unclear. This CDR3 has 14 residues. CDR1 and CDR2 from the germline V gene are LGHNA and YNFKEQ. The V end was cut by 4 bases, the J end by 4 bases, with 13 bases between.

This clonotype has only one observation. The V gene is TRBV7-9, the J gene TRBJ1-4; 7 bases align to TRBD1. V lost 1 base to trimming and J lost 10 bases; unmatched junction nucleotides: 6. The CDR3 length is 14 residues. Germline CDR1 reads SEHNR; CDR2 reads FQNEAQ (reference sequence). The CDR3, as DNA: TGTGCCAGCAGCTTAGAGGCACAGGGGAGAAAACTGTTTTTT. Residues: CASSLEAQGRKLFF.

V usage is TRBV3-1 and J usage is TRBJ1-2; D gene unclear. Deletions cut 4 bases from V and 4 bases from J, with 19 bases between. Germline V gives CDR1 LGHDT, CDR2 YNNKEL (reference sequence). This CDR3 is built from 16 residues. This CDR3 reads CASSLGRGATLYGYTF. DNA of the CDR3: TGTGCCAGCAGCCTAGGAAGAGGAGCGACGCTCTATGGCTACACCTTC.

This clonotype was seen a handful of times. The chain uses TRBV5-6 and TRBJ2-1, with 11 nucleotides matching TRBD1. J gave up 6 bases and V 7 bases, and 6 bases lay outside the gene matches. The germline gives CDR1 SGHDT, CDR2 YYEEEE. The CDR3 is 14 residues long. CDR3 sequence reads: CASRPGTGGNEQFF. The CDR3 bases are TGTGCCAGCCGTCCCGGGACAGGGGGCAATGAGCAGTTCTTC.

This chain joins TRBV6-2 or TRBV6-3 and TRBJ1-2; D may be TRBD1 (5 bases). The V gene's germline CDR1 is MNHEY and CDR2 SVGEGT. The CDR3 length is 12 residues. Trimming removed 3 bases at V and 8 bases at J, with 10 bases between. The CDR3 loop is CASSYAGRGYTF. CDR3 in DNA: TGTGCCAGCAGTTATGCGGGGCGAGGCTACACCTTC.

Of note for this clonotype: This may come from a read error, since a much larger clone is one base off. The chain couples TRBV4-2 to TRBJ2-5, with D unresolved. The CDR3 consists of 15 residues. From germline, CDR1 is LGHNA and CDR2 YNFKEQ. As DNA, the CDR3 is TGTGCCGGCAGCCCTCAGTCCGGGCAAGCAGAGACCCAGTACTTC. It encodes CAGSPQSGQAETQYF.

The chain uses TRBV4-1 and TRBJ2-7; 7 bases line up with TRBD1. Germline CDR1 MGHRA, CDR2 YSYEKL. This CDR3 comprises 15 residues. The V segment lost 0 bases and the J segment 5 bases; nucleotides outside the gene matches: 7. CDR3 coding DNA: TGCGCCAGCAGCCAAGATGAGGGGGCGCTGGACGAGCAGTACTTC. Translating gives CASSQDEGALDEQYF.

The chain recombines TRBV24-1 with TRBJ1-2, with a tentative D call TRBD1 (6 bases). From germline, CDR1 is KGHDR and CDR2 SFDVKD. The CDR3 runs 17 residues. Trimming pared 1 base from V and 6 bases from J, leaving 20 bases between. The CDR3 loop is CATSDFLRWNRANGYTF. CDR3 in DNA: TGTGCCACCAGTGATTTTTTACGCTGGAACAGGGCGAATGGCTACACCTTC.

DNA of the CDR3: TGTGCCAGCAGCTATACCGGGACAGTGCTATCCTACAATGAGCAGTTCTTC. Protein: CASSYTGTVLSYNEQFF. The V gene is TRBV7-2, the J gene TRBJ2-1, with 7 bases fitting TRBD1. The CDR3 has 17 residues. After removal of 4 bases from V and 1 base from J, the junction contained 10 bases not matched to a gene. The germline V gene has CDR1 SGHTA and CDR2 FQGNSA.